The 17 T cell receptor beta chains reported below all come from one sample, sequenced in a study of cytomegalovirus exposure and HLA in healthy donors. The assay was immunoSEQ multiplex PCR, and TCRdb's table has in-frame clones only and misses some. The repertoire consists of 300,000 to 450,000 clones, with 80% to 90% occurring once and the leading ten covering over 0.75%. The sequencing input was PBMCs. The receptor source for this set is a woman younger than 35 in good health and CMV-seronegative.

The CDR3 region has the DNA TGTGCCACCGCCGGAGCAGGGTCTTTCCAGCCCCAGCATTTT. Protein product: CATAGAGSFQPQHF. The chain uses TRBV10-3 and TRBJ1-5; a possible D gene is TRBD1 (5 bases). V was pared by 10 bases and J by 7 bases, with 20 bases between. The length of the CDR3 is 14 residues. Looked up from germline, CDR1 is ENHRY and CDR2 is SYGVKD.

The rearrangement joins TRBV7-2 to TRBJ2-7; D is perhaps TRBD1 (5 bases). Germline CDR1 reads SGHTA; CDR2 reads FQGNSA. The V end lost 4 bases, the J end lost 6 bases, and 10 bases lay between the germline ends. CDR3 length: 12 residues. The DNA of the CDR3 is TGTGCCAGCAGCTCCGACAGTCCCGAGCAGTACTTC. Encoded protein: CASSSDSPEQYF.

This rearrangement joins TRBV7-3 to TRBJ2-1; 10 nucleotides match TRBD2. From germline, CDR1 is SGHTA and CDR2 FQGTGA. The CDR3 has 18 residues. V dropped 5 bases and J dropped 0; count of bases not matched to a gene: 10. The CDR3 DNA reads as TGTGCCAGCAGCCCTACCCCACTAGCGGGGAACTCCTACAATGAGCAGTTCTTC. This translates into CASSPTPLAGNSYNEQFF.

The sample holds a few counts of this clone. The chain couples TRBV5-4 to TRBJ2-7; D possibly corresponds to TRBD1 (5 bases). The germline gives CDR1 SGHNT, CDR2 YYREEE (reference sequence). The length of the CDR3 is 13 residues. V dropped 3 bases and J dropped 8 bases, with 15 bases sitting between them. Written as DNA, the CDR3 is TGTGCCAGCAGCTCACAAGGGGAACTTCAGCAGTACTTC. Protein sequence: CASSSQGELQQYF.

This clone was counted a single time. Here the CDR3 reads CASSEDSTPTDTQYF. In DNA, the CDR3 is TGTGCCAGCAGTGAGGACTCTACACCAACAGATACGCAGTATTTT. The chain uses TRBV2 and TRBJ2-3, with D possibly being TRBD2 (5 bases). This CDR3 comprises 15 residues. From germline, CDR1 is SNHLY and CDR2 FYNNEI. The germline V and J ends were trimmed by 3 bases and 3 bases, with 13 bases remaining between them.

This clone was observed a single time. The V call is TRBV18, the J call TRBJ2-3; 15 positions match TRBD2. CDR3 length equals 17 residues. Germline CDR1 and CDR2: KGHSH and LQKENI. V lost 3 bases and J lost 3; bases outside the gene matches: 4. DNA for the CDR3: TGTGCCAGCTCACCCAGGACTAGCGGGGGGGCAACAGATACGCAGTATTTT. Translating it yields CASSPRTSGGATDTQYF.

The chain combines TRBV15 with TRBJ2-1, with D perhaps TRBD1 (6 bases). V lost 1 base, J lost 6 bases, and 10 bases lay in between. Germline assignment: CDR1 LNHNV and CDR2 YYDKDF (reference sequence). This CDR3 contains 14 residues. CDR3 nucleotides: TGTGCCACCAGCAGAGGGGTAGGGGGCAATGAGCAGTTCTTC. Its protein product is CATSRGVGGNEQFF.

The rearrangement uses TRBV12-5 and TRBJ2-3, with D possibly matching TRBD1 (8 bases). Trimming took 6 bases from V and 6 from J, leaving 16 bases between them. This CDR3 has 14 amino acids. CDR1 is LGHNT and CDR2 is FRNRAP in the germline V gene. CDR3 nucleotide sequence: TGTGCTAGTGGCCAAGGACAGGGAGGGGATACGCAGTATTTT. It translates to CASGQGQGGDTQYF.

CDR3 sequence: CASSTSTTYNEQFF. CDR3 sequence (DNA): TGTGCCAGCAGCACATCGACTACCTACAATGAGCAGTTCTTC. The J gene is TRBJ2-1, the V gene TRBV7-2; a possible D gene is TRBD2 (5 bases). Germline V CDR1 and CDR2: SGHTA, FQGNSA. V dropped 5 bases and J dropped 2 bases, with 10 bases sitting between them. This CDR3 has 14 residues. Full variable domain (outside the CDR3, taken from reference TRBV7-2 and TRBJ2-1): GAGVSQSPSNKVTEKGKDVELRCDPISGHTALYWYRQSLGQGLEFLIYFQGNSAPDKSGLPSDRFSAERTGGSVSTLTIQRTQQEDSAVYLCASSTSTTYNEQFFGPGTRLTVL.

The chain carries TRBV4-1 and TRBJ2-2, with D possibly being TRBD2 (6 bases). Trimming stripped 0 bases from V and 7 bases from J, with 15 bases between. Germline loops: CDR1 MGHRA, CDR2 YSYEKL. This CDR3 contains 16 residues. CDR3 DNA sequence: TGCGCCAGCAGCCAAGATCTTGGAGGGGCGGGCGGGGAGCTGTTTTTT. Translation: CASSQDLGGAGGELFF.

The chain links TRBV7-6 to TRBJ1-1; D may be TRBD1 (5 bases). With 2 bases removed from V and 0 bases from J, the gap between germline ends came to 7 bases. The germline gives CDR1 SGHVS, CDR2 FNYEAQ. This CDR3 is 14 amino acids long. DNA of the CDR3: TGTGCCAGCAGCTTAAGACAGCTGAACACTGAAGCTTTCTTT. As protein: CASSLRQLNTEAFF.

This clone was picked up one time. The chain links TRBV7-9 to TRBJ2-1, with a possible D match to TRBD1 (5 bases). Germline values: CDR1 SEHNR, CDR2 FQNEAQ (reference sequence). V lost 3 bases and J lost 0, with 18 bases in between. CDR3 size: 18 residues. The CDR3 bases are TGTGCCAGCAGCTTCCCCACCTCAGGTCAGGGCTCCTACAATGAGCAGTTCTTC. The encoded protein is CASSFPTSGQGSYNEQFF.

The chain recombines TRBV29-1 with TRBJ2-7, with TRBD1 identical over 7 bases. J was trimmed by 6 bases and V by 1 base; bases with no gene match: 15. The germline V gene has CDR1 SQVTM and CDR2 ANQGSEA. The CDR3 has 16 amino acids. CDR3 sequence reads: CSVEVGGQSPWGEQYF. The CDR3 nucleotides read TGCAGCGTTGAAGTAGGGGGACAGTCACCATGGGGCGAGCAGTACTTC.

The chain couples TRBV4-1 to TRBJ2-1, with a possible D match to TRBD2 (5 bases). The CDR3 spans 14 residues. Looked up from germline, CDR1 is MGHRA and CDR2 is YSYEKL. The germline V and J ends were trimmed by 4 bases and 6 bases, with 13 bases remaining between them. CDR3 residues: CASSLRRGFNEQFF. The CDR3 coding sequence is TGCGCCAGCAGCCTAAGACGCGGGTTCAATGAGCAGTTCTTC.

This sequence joins TRBV27 and TRBJ2-2; no clear D. Germline V lookup: CDR1 MNHEY, CDR2 SMNVEV (reference sequence). The CDR3 covers 15 residues. The V and J ends lost 5 bases and 0 bases respectively, with 10 bases between them. CDR3 nucleotide sequence: TGTGCCAGCAGTCCGGTTGATACGAACACCGGGGAGCTGTTTTTT. Its translation: CASSPVDTNTGELFF.

This clone is a singleton in its sample. The chain is built from TRBV2 and TRBJ1-5; 11 bases agree with TRBD1. Trimming cost V 6 bases and J 3 bases; bases outside gene matches: 4. This CDR3 contains 15 residues. The germline V gene has CDR1 SNHLY and CDR2 FYNNEI. The CDR3 is CASRDRGLDNQPQHF. DNA for the CDR3: TGTGCCAGCAGGGACAGGGGGCTTGACAATCAGCCCCAGCATTTT.

This chain uses TRBV20-1 with TRBJ2-1; D unclear. The CDR3 totals 8 residues. With 3 bases removed from V and 16 bases from J, the gap between germline ends came to 7 bases. Per germline, CDR1 DFQATT and CDR2 SNEGSKA (reference sequence). CDR3 amino acids: CSASYFFF. Written as DNA, the CDR3 is TGCAGTGCTAGTTACTTTTTCTTC.